These 20 T cell receptor beta chains share one sample of origin, sequenced in a study of neoadjuvant nivolumab and ipilimumab in lung cancer. Produced via immunoSEQ multiplex PCR; TCRdb's table is partial and in-frame only. The top ten hold 2.1% of the sample, which has approximately 31,000 clones, roughly 90% seen once. The material was peripheral blood, obtained after neoadjuvant nivolumab, alone or with ipilimumab, at or shortly before surgery. The receptors were gathered from an adult with non-small cell lung cancer.

This chain joins TRBV2 and TRBJ1-2; D is unresolved. Trimming removed 6 bases at V and 1 base at J, with 9 bases between. The CDR3 runs 13 residues. CDR1 and CDR2 from the germline V gene are SNHLY and FYNNEI. CDR3 in DNA: TGTGCCAGCAGCGTCGATGGTAACTATGGCTACACCTTC. This encodes CASSVDGNYGYTF.

As concerns this clone: Germline is not matched at one junction end, which may reflect a read error. The chain is built from TRBV7-9 and TRBJ2-5; possible D gene TRBD2, 5 bases. The CDR3 covers 16 residues. In germline, CDR1 is SEHNR, CDR2 FQNEAQ (reference sequence). CDR3 DNA: TGTGCCAGCGGCTTAGACTACCGGACCCGAGAAGAGACCCAGTACTTC. Translated: CASGLDYRTREETQYF.

The chain employs TRBV7-8 and TRBJ1-5, with D possibly being TRBD1 (6 bases). Trimming left V 0 bases short and J 9 bases short, with 12 bases between. This CDR3 is built from 14 residues. Germline CDR1 SGHVS, CDR2 FQNEAQ. Here the CDR3 reads CASSLARGAGPQHF. The CDR3 nucleotides read TGTGCCAGCAGCTTAGCAAGGGGGGCAGGGCCCCAGCATTTT.

The genes are TRBV6-5 and TRBJ1-1; unclear D gene. V was clipped by 2 bases and J by 5 bases, with 12 bases between them. CDR3 size: 14 residues. Germline V gene lookup returns CDR1 MNHEY and CDR2 SVGAGI. The CDR3 loop is CASSYRTSLTEAFF. In nucleotides, the CDR3 is TGTGCCAGCAGTTACAGAACCTCCTTGACTGAAGCTTTCTTT.

The chain recombines TRBV4-1 with TRBJ2-7, with 11 nucleotides matching TRBD2. Germline CDR1 and CDR2: MGHRA and YSYEKL. There are 16 residues in the CDR3. V gave up 0 bases and J gave up 5 bases; unmatched junction bases: 6. This chain's CDR3 is CASSQDNSGRGDEQYF. The CDR3 nucleotides are TGCGCCAGCAGCCAAGATAATAGCGGGAGGGGCGACGAGCAGTACTTC.

The chain couples TRBV18 to TRBJ1-1; possibly TRBD1 for D (5 bases). Between the trimmed V and J ends, which lost 1 base and 10 bases, there was a span of 16 bases. The germline V gene has CDR1 KGHSH and CDR2 LQKENI. The CDR3 is 14 amino acids. The DNA of the CDR3 is TGTGCCAGCTCACCACAGAATTCTGGGGGTTTAGCTTTCTTT. Its protein is CASSPQNSGGLAFF.

The J gene is TRBJ2-5, the V gene TRBV7-7; 9 nucleotides agree with TRBD1. CDR3 size: 15 residues. Germline V gene lookup returns CDR1 SSHAT and CDR2 FNYEAQ (reference sequence). V lost 5 bases, J lost 4 bases, and 8 bases stayed unmatched. The CDR3 loop is CASSPGQGIRETQYF. The CDR3 DNA is TGTGCCAGCAGCCCGGGACAGGGAATTCGAGAGACCCAGTACTTC. Full variable domain (missing parts from reference TRBV7-7 and TRBJ2-5): GAGVSQSPRYKVTKRGQDVTLRCDPISSHATLYWYQQALGQGPEFLTYFNYEAQPDKSGLPSDRFSAERPEGSISTLTIQRTEQRDSAMYRCASSPGQGIRETQYFGPGTRLLVL.

This chain joins TRBV7-9 and TRBJ2-3; maybe TRBD1 (5 bases). Germline assignment: CDR1 SEHNR and CDR2 FQNEAQ (reference sequence). V was clipped by 5 bases and J by 6 bases, with 15 bases between them. The CDR3 is made up of 14 amino acids. CDR3 sequence: CASSPGRDGDTQYF. DNA for the CDR3: TGTGCCAGCAGCCCAGGGCGTGACGGGGATACGCAGTATTTT.

The chain uses TRBV2 and TRBJ1-1, with D hard to call. CDR3 size: 13 residues. Germline-derived CDR1 and CDR2 are SNHLY and FYNNEI. Trimming cost V 0 bases and J 3 bases, with 5 bases left between them. The CDR3 sequence is CASSEARYTEAFF. CDR3 sequence (DNA): TGTGCCAGCAGTGAAGCCCGATACACTGAAGCTTTCTTT.

Comments on this clone: One end of the junction does not line up with germline, which may come from a read error. The chain couples TRBV27 to TRBJ2-7, with 8 bases lining up with TRBD2. This CDR3 has 14 residues. Germline V gene data show CDR1 as MNHEY and CDR2 as SMNVEV (reference sequence). The CDR3 loop is CASMRRTSSHEQYF. As DNA, the CDR3 is TGTGCCAGCATGCGAAGGACTAGCTCCCACGAGCAGTACTTC.

The chain couples TRBV10-2 to TRBJ1-4; TRBD1 might be the D (5 bases). Germline CDR1 WSHSY, CDR2 SAAADI. Trimming stripped 0 bases from V and 7 bases from J, with 15 bases between. This CDR3 region has 16 residues. The CDR3 spells CASSESGAGGGEKLFF. The DNA for the CDR3 is TGCGCCAGCAGTGAGTCTGGGGCGGGAGGCGGTGAAAAACTGTTTTTT.

The J gene is TRBJ1-2, the V gene TRBV20-1; D not resolved. The germline gives CDR1 DFQATT, CDR2 SNEGSKA (reference sequence). The ends were cut back, 6 bases at V and 6 bases at J, with 8 bases in the middle. The length of the CDR3 is 10 residues. CDR3 in DNA: TGCAGTGCCCCCGGCCATGGCTACACCTTC. This gives the protein CSAPGHGYTF.

This rearrangement joins TRBV5-6 to TRBJ2-2; the D gene is possibly TRBD2 (6 bases). CDR1 and CDR2 from the germline V gene are SGHDT and YYEEEE. The CDR3 is 13 amino acids. V was cut by 2 bases and J by 6 bases, with 8 bases left in between. In DNA form, the CDR3 reads TGTGCCAGCAGCTTAAGCGGGCCCGGGGAGCTGTTTTTT. It yields the protein CASSLSGPGELFF.

The rearrangement uses TRBV5-6 and TRBJ2-3; 11 nucleotides agree with TRBD2. Trimming removed 2 bases from V and 6 bases from J; junction bases left unmatched: 8. The germline gives CDR1 SGHDT, CDR2 YYEEEE. The CDR3 consists of 16 residues. CDR3 amino acids: CASSFLAGGPGDTQYF. CDR3 sequence (DNA): TGTGCCAGCAGCTTCCTAGCGGGAGGCCCAGGGGATACGCAGTATTTT.

The chain employs TRBV9 and TRBJ2-5; 9 positions agree with TRBD2. CDR1 is SGDLS and CDR2 is YYNGEE in the germline V gene. CDR3 length: 16 amino acids. With V trimmed by 0 bases and J by 1 base, 4 bases remained unmatched. CDR3 bases: TGTGCCAGCAGCGTAGGGGCTAGCGGGGTCCAAGAGACCCAGTACTTC. Translated, it gives CASSVGASGVQETQYF.

J is TRBJ2-7 and V is TRBV6-6; D gene unclear. This CDR3 spans 16 amino acids. Germline CDR1 is MNHNY and CDR2 is SVGAGI (reference sequence). Deletions cut 4 bases from V and 0 bases from J, with 16 bases between. DNA of the CDR3: TGTGCCAGCAGTTCGGGTCTGAAGTTGGGCTCCTACGAGCAGTACTTC. Residues: CASSSGLKLGSYEQYF.

The J gene is TRBJ2-5, the V gene TRBV7-2; the match to TRBD1 covers 12 bases. CDR1 is SGHTA and CDR2 is FQGNSA in the germline V gene. CDR3 length equals 15 residues. With V trimmed by 4 bases and J by 5 bases, 5 bases remained unmatched. The CDR3 coding sequence is TGTGCCAGCAGCTCGGGACAGGGGGCGCCGGAGACCCAGTACTTC. The encoded protein is CASSSGQGAPETQYF.

This clone was picked up one time. The chain links TRBV10-2 to TRBJ2-7; TRBD2 matches at 8 bases. This CDR3 is built from 14 residues. CDR1 and CDR2 (germline): WSHSY, SAAADI. With V trimmed by 9 bases and J by 3 bases, 10 bases remained unmatched. CDR3 region: CASGPGLVFYEQYF. The CDR3 DNA sequence: TGCGCCAGTGGTCCGGGACTAGTGTTCTACGAGCAGTACTTC.

The V gene is TRBV19, the J gene TRBJ1-4; no definite D call. Germline CDR1 is LNHDA and CDR2 is SQIVND (reference sequence). V was shortened by 8 bases and J by 10 bases, with 8 bases between the two germline ends. CDR3 length: 10 residues. The CDR3 loop reads CASGMRKLFF. The DNA of the CDR3 is TGTGCCAGTGGGATGCGAAAACTGTTTTTT. Using reference TRBV19 and TRBJ1-4 for the parts outside the CDR3, the full variable domain is DGGITQSPKYLFRKEGQNVTLSCEQNLNHDAMYWYRQDPGQGLRLIYYSQIVNDFQKGDIAEGYSVSREKKESFPLTVTSAQKNPTAFYLCASGMRKLFFGSGTQLSVL.

In this sample, this clone turned up once. J is TRBJ2-3 and V is TRBV5-4; D is undetermined. The CDR3 consists of 15 residues. Germline V gene data show CDR1 as SGHNT and CDR2 as YYREEE (reference sequence). The V end lost 4 bases, the J end lost 6 bases, and 18 bases lay between the germline ends. The CDR3 nucleotides are TGTGCCAGCAGCATGACCTCGGGCCCCTATGATACGCAGTATTTT. Amino acids: CASSMTSGPYDTQYF.